This TCR beta chain was identified during a study of T cells in Graves' hyperthyroidism and ophthalmopathy. CDR1 SGHAT and CDR2 FQNNGV come from the germline V gene. The CDR3 runs to 18 residues. With V trimmed by 8 bases and J by 0 bases, 11 bases remained unmatched. It was RNA transcripts that yielded the amplified TCR beta CDR3 regions. First-round RT-PCR targeting the TCR CDR3 was performed with the HTBI primer set. Via MiXCR, TCRdb re-called the multiplex PCR reads, giving one row per CDR3 protein. This sample has a few hundred thousand distinct CDR3 sequences, with around 16% found just once. The receptor was derived from a woman between 18 and 29 years old with Graves' hyperthyroidism. The rearrangement links TRBV11-2 to TRBJ2-7; 15 bases align to TRBD2. Material for sequencing was blood. This CDR3 reads CASSPPGLAGGLSYEQYF. For the CDR3, the DNA is TGTGCCAGCTCACCGCCGGGACTAGCGGGAGGCCTCTCCTACGAGCAGTACTTC. Full variable domain (rest looked up from reference TRBV11-2 and TRBJ2-7): EAGVAQSPRYKIIEKRQSVAFWCNPISGHATLYWYQQILGQGPKLLIQFQNNGVVDDSQLPKDRFSAERLKGVDSTLKIQPAKLEDSAVYLCASSPPGLAGGLSYEQYFGPGTRLTVT.